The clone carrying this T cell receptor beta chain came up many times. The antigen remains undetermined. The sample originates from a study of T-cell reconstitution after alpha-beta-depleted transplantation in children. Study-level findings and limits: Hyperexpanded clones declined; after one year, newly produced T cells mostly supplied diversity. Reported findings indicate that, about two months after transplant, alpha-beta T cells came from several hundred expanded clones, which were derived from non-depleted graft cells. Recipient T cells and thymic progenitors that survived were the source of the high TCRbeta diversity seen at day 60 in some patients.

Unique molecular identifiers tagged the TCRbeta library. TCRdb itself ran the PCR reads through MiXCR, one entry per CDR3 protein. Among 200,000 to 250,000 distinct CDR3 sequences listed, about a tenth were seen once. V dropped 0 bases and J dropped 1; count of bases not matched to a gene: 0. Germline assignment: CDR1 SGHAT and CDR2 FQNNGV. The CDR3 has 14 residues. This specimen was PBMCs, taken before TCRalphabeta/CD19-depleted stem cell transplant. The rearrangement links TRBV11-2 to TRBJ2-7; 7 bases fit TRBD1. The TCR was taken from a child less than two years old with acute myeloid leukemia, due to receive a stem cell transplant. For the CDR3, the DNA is TGTGCCAGCAGCTTAGAGGGACAGTCCTACGAGCAGTACTTC. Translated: CASSLEGQSYEQYF.